Here is one T cell receptor (beta chain) with its context. Authors' processing steps: The authors estimated nucleated cell counts from reference gene primer amplification. Only in-frame clones appear in the TCRdb table, and some are missing; sequencing was by immunoSEQ multiplex PCR. V and J calls and clone size are as listed in that table; D and trimming were resolved from the DNA. The repertoire consists of approximately 220,000 clones, with 86% occurring once and the leading ten covering approximately 4.8%. The sample comes from a study of blood T cell repertoires in COVID-19. The CDR3 is 15 residues long. CDR1 is SNHLY, CDR2 FYNNEI, per germline. The V end lost 5 bases, the J end lost 3 bases, and 13 bases lay between the germline ends.

Sequencing was done on a sample of PBMCs or T cells enriched from blood (not recorded which). This clonotype originated in a young woman who had been exposed to COVID-19. The chain combines TRBV2 with TRBJ1-4; weak D call: TRBD1 (5 bases). The CDR3: CASSIQGSANEKLFF. CDR3 in DNA: TGTGCCAGCAGTATCCAGGGTTCAGCTAATGAAAAACTGTTTTTT. The full variable domain, its missing parts supplied by reference TRBV2 and TRBJ1-4, is EPEVTQTPSHQVTQMGQEVILRCVPISNHLYFYWYRQILGQKVEFLVSFYNNEISEKSEIFDDQFSVERPDGSNFTLKIRSTKLEDSAMYFCASSIQGSANEKLFFGSGTQLSVL.